This is a list of T cell receptor beta chains from one sample in a study of blood T cell repertoires in COVID-19. Sequencing used immunoSEQ multiplex PCR; TCRdb keeps in-frame clones, though not all of them. Of about 380,000 clones in the sample, 81% were seen once. The sequencing sample was made of peripheral blood. These receptor sequences come from a human donor with acute or convalescent COVID-19. The donor label of this sample is uncertain. Both conserved end residues are part of each CDR3. A D gene is named only where the DNA matches it firmly. Only some rows state a clone size, as once, few, many or a class for expanded clones.

D,J,V,size,DNA,CDR3
TRBD1,TRBJ1-2,TRBV3-1/TRBV3-2,once,TGTGCCAGCAGCCGATTTAACACCGGGACAGAATATGGCTACACCTTC,CASSRFNTGTEYGYTF
NA,TRBJ2-3,TRBV5-5,NA,TGTGCCAGCAGCTTGGATCTGGGGCTCCTCACAGATACGCAGTATTTT,CASSLDLGLLTDTQYF
NA,TRBJ2-1,TRBV7-6,NA,TGTGCCAGCAGTTCCGTAAAAGGGGAGGGGGACAATGAGCAGTTCTTC,CASSSVKGEGDNEQFF
NA,TRBJ1-1,TRBV7-9,NA,TGTGCCAGCAGCTTAGATCGGACAGTGGCTGAAGCTTTCTTT,CASSLDRTVAEAFF
NA,TRBJ1-2,TRBV5-4,NA,TGTGCCAGCAGCATAGGCGGATATGGCTACACCTTC,CASSIGGYGYTF
NA,TRBJ1-2,TRBV5-5,NA,TGTGCCAGCAGACAACAGGGTGCTAACTATGGCTACACCTTC,CASRQQGANYGYTF
TRBD2,TRBJ2-2,TRBV7-9,few,TGTGCCAGCAGCTCCCTAGCGGGTGCGAACACCGGGGAGCTGTTTTTT,CASSSLAGANTGELFF
NA,TRBJ1-1,TRBV6-4,NA,TGTGCCAGCAGTGAGGTGGCAGCCGTCGGCGGTGAAGCTTTCTTT,CASSEVAAVGGEAFF
TRBD2,TRBJ2-7,TRBV7-2,NA,TGTGCCAGCAGCCCTAGGGGACTAGCGGTATCCTACGAGCAGTACTTC,CASSPRGLAVSYEQYF
TRBD1,TRBJ2-7,TRBV2,NA,TGTGCCAGCAGCGAGCCCACAGGGGTGTCCCGGGAGCAGTACTTC,CASSEPTGVSREQYF
TRBD2,TRBJ2-7,TRBV7-8,many,TGTGCCAGCAGCTTATCGACTAGCGGGGGGCTGAACTGGGGCTACGAGCAGTACTTC,CASSLSTSGGLNWGYEQYF
NA,TRBJ1-2,TRBV5-4,NA,TGTGCCAGCAGAACGACAGGAGGCTATGGCTACACCTTC,CASRTTGGYGYTF
NA,TRBJ1-6,TRBV7-2,NA,TGTGCCAGCAGCTTAGGGGTAGCTTTTGAGTCACCCCTCCACTTT,CASSLGVAFESPLHF
NA,TRBJ1-1,TRBV28,NA,TGTGCCAGCAGCCCGGGGGGGGCTACGAACACTGAAGCTTTCTTT,CASSPGGATNTEAFF
NA,TRBJ1-2,TRBV29-1,NA,TGCAGCGCCATAAGCCCCGCCGCAGGCTACACCTTC,CSAISPAAGYTF
NA,TRBJ1-5,TRBV6-5,NA,TGTGCCAGCAGTTACGCAGGGGGCAATCAGCCCCAGCATTTT,CASSYAGGNQPQHF
TRBD2,TRBJ2-1,TRBV5-5,NA,TGTGCCAGCAGCTTGGCCGAGCGGGAGGGCTCCTACAATGAGCAGTTCTTC,CASSLAEREGSYNEQFF
TRBD1,TRBJ2-2,TRBV24-1,NA,TGTGCCAGCAACTCAAACCTACCCCGGGACAGAGGGATTCCGGGGGAGCTGTTTTTT,CASNSNLPRDRGIPGELFF
NA,TRBJ1-6,TRBV20-1,NA,TGCAGTGCTAGTCAACCGGCGGGTTCACCCCTCCACTTT,CSASQPAGSPLHF
NA,TRBJ1-2,TRBV27,NA,TGTGCCAGCAGTCCATATACGGGATTCCCCTATGGCTACACCTTC,CASSPYTGFPYGYTF
TRBD1,TRBJ2-2,TRBV24-1,NA,TGTGCCACCAGTGGGGACAGGGGGCCAGCCGGGGAGCTGTTTTTT,CATSGDRGPAGELFF
TRBD2,TRBJ2-1,TRBV7-2,NA,TGTGCCAGCAGCCACCCTCGTGGGAGGGCCCCCTACAATGAGCAGTTCTTC,CASSHPRGRAPYNEQFF
TRBD2,TRBJ2-5,TRBV30,NA,TGTGCCTGGACCCGCCCCGGGGGCGGGGGGGACGGGACCCAGTACTTC,CAWTRPGGGGDGTQYF
NA,TRBJ1-1,TRBV2,NA,TGTGCCAGCAGTGAAATTGGGGCGCTGAACACTGAAGCCTTCTTT,CASSEIGALNTEAFF
NA,TRBJ2-7,TRBV14,NA,TGTGCCAGCAGCCAAGACCCCCGCGACAGCTTCTACGAGCAGTACTTC,CASSQDPRDSFYEQYF
NA,TRBJ2-1,TRBV25-1,NA,TGTGCCTCCACACAGACGTCCTACAATGAGCAGTTCTTC,CASTQTSYNEQFF
TRBD1,TRBJ1-1,TRBV28,NA,TGTGCCAGCAGTCCGGGACAGGGGGCGATTGAAGCTTTCTTT,CASSPGQGAIEAFF
TRBD1,TRBJ2-1,TRBV5-6,NA,TGTGCCAGCAGCTTGGCCAGGGGGCGGATGGTCAATGAGCAGTTCTTC,CASSLARGRMVNEQFF
NA,TRBJ1-1,TRBV27,NA,TGTGCCAGCAGGGACCAGGGGCTCGCGGGCACTGAAGCTTTCTTT,CASRDQGLAGTEAFF
NA,TRBJ1-5,TRBV23-1,many,TGCGCCAGCAGCCCTCGGCTGGGCGTCCGATATCAGCCCCAGCATTTT,CASSPRLGVRYQPQHF
TRBD1,TRBJ2-2,TRBV7-9,few,TGTGCCAGCAGCCTAAGGGGGCTGACCGGGGAGCTGTTTTTT,CASSLRGLTGELFF
NA,TRBJ1-5,TRBV2,NA,TGTGCCAGCAGAGGACACCCCCGTCAGCCCCAGCATTTT,CASRGHPRQPQHF
NA,TRBJ2-7,TRBV30,NA,TGTGCCTGGAGTGTGAGCTACGAGCAGTACTTC,CAWSVSYEQYF
TRBD1,TRBJ1-1,TRBV7-8,once,TGTGCCAGCAGCCATTCCCAGGGGGGGAACACTGAAGCTTTCTTT,CASSHSQGGNTEAFF
NA,TRBJ1-1,TRBV5-1,NA,TGCGCCAGCAGCTTTTCCCGGGGACTCACTGAAGCTTTCTTT,CASSFSRGLTEAFF
NA,TRBJ1-1,TRBV6-5,NA,TGTGCCAGCAGGCAAACGGGACTTATGAACACTGAAGCTTTCTTT,CASRQTGLMNTEAFF
NA,TRBJ1-1,TRBV30,NA,TGTGCCTGGAGTTCCCAGATGAACACTGAAGCTTTCTTT,CAWSSQMNTEAFF
NA,TRBJ2-1,TRBV5-1,NA,TGCGCCAGCAGCCGAAACTACCCGGGAGAGGGTGGGTGGTTCTTC,CASSRNYPGEGGWFF
NA,TRBJ1-1,TRBV7-8,NA,TGTGCCAGCAGCTTAGTCAGGGTTGAGGAGGCTTTCTTT,CASSLVRVEEAFF
TRBD2,TRBJ2-7,TRBV6-5,NA,TGTGCCACTATTCTAGGGACTAGCGGGAACTACGAGCAGTACTTC,CATILGTSGNYEQYF
NA,TRBJ1-1,TRBV29-1,NA,TGCGTACTCAAGACCACAGATAACACTGAAGCTTTCTTT,CVLKTTDNTEAFF
NA,TRBJ2-7,TRBV5-1,NA,TGCGCCAGCAGCTTGGTTGGGGCTCAGCAGTACTTC,CASSLVGAQQYF
TRBD1,TRBJ1-2,TRBV15,NA,TGTGCCACCAGCAGAAGGACAGGGGGAATCTATGGCTACACCTTC,CATSRRTGGIYGYTF
NA,TRBJ2-4,TRBV10-2,once,TGCGCCAGCAGGGATTCAGGGCACCTTATTCAGTACTTC,CASRDSGHLIQYF
TRBD1,TRBJ1-1,TRBV30,NA,TGTGCCTGGAGCTGGACAGGGGGAGCTTTCTTT,CAWSWTGGAFF
NA,TRBJ1-6,TRBV7-6,NA,TGTGCCAGCAGCTTGTCTCCGGGGTCCAATAATTCACCCCTCCACTTT,CASSLSPGSNNSPLHF
NA,TRBJ1-2,TRBV12-3/TRBV12-4,NA,TGTGCCAGCAATAGCGGCCGGCCTTATGGCTACACCTTC,CASNSGRPYGYTF
TRBD1,TRBJ1-3,TRBV19,NA,TGTGCCAGCAGCCGGCAGACAGGGGTGAACACCATATATTTT,CASSRQTGVNTIYF
TRBD2,TRBJ2-7,TRBV12-5,once,TGTGCTAGTGGTCCGGGGACTAGCGGGAACGAGCAGTACTTC,CASGPGTSGNEQYF
TRBD2,TRBJ2-1,TRBV5-1,few,TGCGCCAGCAGCCCGGTCTTAGCGGGCCACTCCTACAATGAGCAGTTCTTC,CASSPVLAGHSYNEQFF
NA,TRBJ1-1,TRBV7-2,NA,TGTGCCAGCAGCTTAGGAGGGGGGAACACTGAAGCTTTCTTT,CASSLGGGNTEAFF
TRBD1,TRBJ1-6,TRBV5-1,NA,TGCGCCAGCAGCTTGGGCAGGGGGAATTCACCCCTCCACTTT,CASSLGRGNSPLHF